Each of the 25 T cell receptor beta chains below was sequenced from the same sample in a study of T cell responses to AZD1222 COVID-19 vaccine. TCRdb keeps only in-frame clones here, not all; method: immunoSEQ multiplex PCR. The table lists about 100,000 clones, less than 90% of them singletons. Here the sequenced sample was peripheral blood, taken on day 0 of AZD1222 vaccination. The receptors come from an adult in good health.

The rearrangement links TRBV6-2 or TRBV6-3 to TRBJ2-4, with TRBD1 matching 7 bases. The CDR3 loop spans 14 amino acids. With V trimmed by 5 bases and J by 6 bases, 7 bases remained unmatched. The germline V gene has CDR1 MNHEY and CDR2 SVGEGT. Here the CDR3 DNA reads TGTGCCAGCAGTCGGGACAGTGTATCAAACATTCAGTACTTC. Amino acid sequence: CASSRDSVSNIQYF.

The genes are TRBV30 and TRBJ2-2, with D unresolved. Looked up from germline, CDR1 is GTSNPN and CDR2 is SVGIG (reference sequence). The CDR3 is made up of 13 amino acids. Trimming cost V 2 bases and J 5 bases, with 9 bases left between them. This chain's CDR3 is CAWSPGPTGELFF. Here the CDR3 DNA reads TGTGCCTGGAGTCCTGGGCCGACCGGGGAGCTGTTTTTT.

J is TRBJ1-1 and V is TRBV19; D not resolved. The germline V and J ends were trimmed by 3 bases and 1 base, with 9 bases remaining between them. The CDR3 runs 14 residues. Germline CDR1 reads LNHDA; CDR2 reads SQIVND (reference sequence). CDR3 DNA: TGTGCCAGTAGTATGCGGACCACGAACACTGAAGCTTTCTTT. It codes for CASSMRTTNTEAFF. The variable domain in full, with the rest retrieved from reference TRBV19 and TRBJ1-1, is DGGITQSPKYLFRKEGQNVTLSCEQNLNHDAMYWYRQDPGQGLRLIYYSQIVNDFQKGDIAEGYSVSREKKESFPLTVTSAQKNPTAFYLCASSMRTTNTEAFFGQGTRLTVV.

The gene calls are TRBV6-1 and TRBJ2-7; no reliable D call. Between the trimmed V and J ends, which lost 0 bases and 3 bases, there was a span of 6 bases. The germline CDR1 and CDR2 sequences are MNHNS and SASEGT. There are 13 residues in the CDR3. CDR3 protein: CASSEAGSYEQYF. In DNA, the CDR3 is TGTGCCAGCAGTGAAGCAGGTAGCTACGAGCAGTACTTC.

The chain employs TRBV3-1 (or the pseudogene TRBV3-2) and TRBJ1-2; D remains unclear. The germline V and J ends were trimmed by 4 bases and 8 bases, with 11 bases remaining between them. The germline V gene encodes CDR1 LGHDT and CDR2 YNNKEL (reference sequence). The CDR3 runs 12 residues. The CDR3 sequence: CASSPTMEGYTF. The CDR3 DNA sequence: TGTGCCAGCAGCCCAACGATGGAGGGCTACACCTTC.

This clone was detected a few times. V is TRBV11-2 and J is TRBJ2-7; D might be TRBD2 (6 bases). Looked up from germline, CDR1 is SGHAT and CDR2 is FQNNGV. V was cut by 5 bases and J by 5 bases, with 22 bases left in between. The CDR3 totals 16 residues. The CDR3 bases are TGTGCCAGCAGCCCCGGGACTTCTTTTTTGGGACACGAGCAGTACTTC. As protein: CASSPGTSFLGHEQYF. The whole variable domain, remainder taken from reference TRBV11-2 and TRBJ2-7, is EAGVAQSPRYKIIEKRQSVAFWCNPISGHATLYWYQQILGQGPKLLIQFQNNGVVDDSQLPKDRFSAERLKGVDSTLKIQPAKLEDSAVYLCASSPGTSFLGHEQYFGPGTRLTVT.

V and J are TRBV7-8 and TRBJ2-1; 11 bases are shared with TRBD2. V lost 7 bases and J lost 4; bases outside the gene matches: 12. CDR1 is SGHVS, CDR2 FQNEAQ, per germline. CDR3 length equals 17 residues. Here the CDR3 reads CASTLTVAGGAYNEQFF. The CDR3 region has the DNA TGTGCCAGCACCCTCACAGTAGCGGGAGGGGCTTACAATGAGCAGTTCTTC.

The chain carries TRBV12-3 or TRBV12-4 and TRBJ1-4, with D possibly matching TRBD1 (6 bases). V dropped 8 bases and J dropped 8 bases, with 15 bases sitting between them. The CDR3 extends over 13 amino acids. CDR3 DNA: TGTGCCAGCGGGTCCGGGGGCCGGGAAAAACTGTTTTTT. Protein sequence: CASGSGGREKLFF.

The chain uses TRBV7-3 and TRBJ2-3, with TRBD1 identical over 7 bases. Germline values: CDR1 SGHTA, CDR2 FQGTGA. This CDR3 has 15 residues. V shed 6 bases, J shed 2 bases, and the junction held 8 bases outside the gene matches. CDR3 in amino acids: CASRNPGQPTDTQYF. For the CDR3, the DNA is TGTGCCAGCAGAAATCCGGGACAGCCCACAGATACGCAGTATTTT.

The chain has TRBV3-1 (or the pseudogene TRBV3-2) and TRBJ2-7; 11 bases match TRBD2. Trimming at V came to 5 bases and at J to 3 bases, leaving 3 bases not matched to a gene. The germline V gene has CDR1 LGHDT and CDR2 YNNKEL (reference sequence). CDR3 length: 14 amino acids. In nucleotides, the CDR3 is TGTGCCAGCAGCGCGGGACTAGCGGTCTACGAGCAGTACTTC. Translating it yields CASSAGLAVYEQYF.

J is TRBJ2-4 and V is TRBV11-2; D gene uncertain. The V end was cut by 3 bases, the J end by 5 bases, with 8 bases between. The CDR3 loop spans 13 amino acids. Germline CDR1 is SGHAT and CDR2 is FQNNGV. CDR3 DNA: TGTGCCAGCAGCTTCAATAGAGAAAACATTCAGTACTTC. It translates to CASSFNRENIQYF.

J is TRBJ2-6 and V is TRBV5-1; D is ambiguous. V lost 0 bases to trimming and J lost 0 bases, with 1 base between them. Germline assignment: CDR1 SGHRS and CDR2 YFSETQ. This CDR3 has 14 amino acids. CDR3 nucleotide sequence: TGCGCCAGCAGCTTGGACTCTGGGGCCAACGTCCTGACTTTC. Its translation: CASSLDSGANVLTF.

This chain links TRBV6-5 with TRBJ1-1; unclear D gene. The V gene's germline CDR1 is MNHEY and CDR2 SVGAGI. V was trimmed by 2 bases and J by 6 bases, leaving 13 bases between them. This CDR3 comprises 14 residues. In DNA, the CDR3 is TGTGCCAGCAGTTACCGGGGTATCGGGGCTGAAGCTTTCTTT. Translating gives CASSYRGIGAEAFF.

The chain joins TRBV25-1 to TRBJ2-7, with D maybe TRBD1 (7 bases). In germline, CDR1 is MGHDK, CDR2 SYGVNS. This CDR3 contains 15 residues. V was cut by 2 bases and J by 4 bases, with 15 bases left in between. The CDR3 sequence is CASSEGGQGGYEQYF. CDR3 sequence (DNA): TGTGCCAGCAGTGAAGGGGGTCAGGGGGGATACGAGCAGTACTTC.

The CDR3 DNA is TGTGCCAGCCACAATCCGACGCGGGATCCCCGGGAGCAGTACTTC. Encoded protein: CASHNPTRDPREQYF. This rearrangement joins TRBV6-5 to TRBJ2-7; the D gene is possibly TRBD2 (6 bases). V was trimmed by 8 bases and J by 7 bases, leaving 24 bases between them. Germline CDR1 MNHEY, CDR2 SVGAGI. CDR3 size: 15 residues.

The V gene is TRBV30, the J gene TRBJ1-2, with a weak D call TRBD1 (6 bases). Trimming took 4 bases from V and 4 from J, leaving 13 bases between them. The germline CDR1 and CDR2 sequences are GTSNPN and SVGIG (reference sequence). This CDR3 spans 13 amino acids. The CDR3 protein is CAWNVGAAYGYTF. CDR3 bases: TGTGCCTGGAACGTGGGGGCGGCCTATGGCTACACCTTC.

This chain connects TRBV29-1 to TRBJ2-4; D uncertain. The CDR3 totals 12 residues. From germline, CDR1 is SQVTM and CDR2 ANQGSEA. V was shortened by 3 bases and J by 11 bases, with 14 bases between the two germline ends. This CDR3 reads CSVERPGKVQYF. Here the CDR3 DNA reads TGCAGCGTTGAGCGGCCGGGCAAGGTTCAGTACTTC.

The CDR3 spells CASSQELAGARTDTQYF. CDR3 bases: TGTGCCAGCAGCCAAGAACTAGCGGGAGCGCGAACAGATACGCAGTATTTT. The chain uses TRBV4-2 and TRBJ2-3; 11 bases are a match to TRBD2. The germline V gene has CDR1 LGHNA and CDR2 YNFKEQ. There are 17 residues in the CDR3. The V segment lost 0 bases and the J segment 3 bases; nucleotides outside the gene matches: 5.

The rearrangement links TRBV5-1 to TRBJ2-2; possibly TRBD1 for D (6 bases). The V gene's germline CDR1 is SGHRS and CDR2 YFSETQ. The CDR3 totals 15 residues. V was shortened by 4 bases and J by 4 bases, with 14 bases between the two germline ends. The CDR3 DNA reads TGCGCCAGCAGCCCGGGACACGGCCTCACCGGGGAGCTGTTTTTT. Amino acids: CASSPGHGLTGELFF.

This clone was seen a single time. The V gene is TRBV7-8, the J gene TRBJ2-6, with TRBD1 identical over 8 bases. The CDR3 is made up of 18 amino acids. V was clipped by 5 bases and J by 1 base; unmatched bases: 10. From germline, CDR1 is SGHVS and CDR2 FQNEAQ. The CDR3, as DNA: TGTGCCAGCAGCCGCCGGGACAGGAGCTGGTCTGGGGCCAACGTCCTGACTTTC. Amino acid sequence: CASSRRDRSWSGANVLTF.

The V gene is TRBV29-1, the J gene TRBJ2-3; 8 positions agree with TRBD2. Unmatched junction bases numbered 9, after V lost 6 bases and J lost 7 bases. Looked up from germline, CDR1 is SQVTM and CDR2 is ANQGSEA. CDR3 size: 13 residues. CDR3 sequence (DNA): TGCAGCGTGAGCGGGAGTCAGATAAATACGCAGTATTTT. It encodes CSVSGSQINTQYF.

CDR3 nucleotides: TGTGCCAGTAGTTTTCCGACGACTAGCGTGAGCACAGATACGCAGTATTTT. It codes for CASSFPTTSVSTDTQYF. The chain recombines TRBV19 with TRBJ2-3; TRBD2 agrees at 8 bases. The germline V gene encodes CDR1 LNHDA and CDR2 SQIVND (reference sequence). V was clipped by 5 bases and J by 0 bases; unmatched bases: 10. This CDR3 is built from 17 residues.

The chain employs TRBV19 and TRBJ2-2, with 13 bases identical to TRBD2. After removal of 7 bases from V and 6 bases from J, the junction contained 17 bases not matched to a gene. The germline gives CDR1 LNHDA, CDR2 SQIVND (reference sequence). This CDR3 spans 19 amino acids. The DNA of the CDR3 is TGTGCCAGTACCAACCTCCCGGGACTAGCGGGGAAAGTGGCCGGGGAGCTGTTTTTT. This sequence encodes CASTNLPGLAGKVAGELFF.

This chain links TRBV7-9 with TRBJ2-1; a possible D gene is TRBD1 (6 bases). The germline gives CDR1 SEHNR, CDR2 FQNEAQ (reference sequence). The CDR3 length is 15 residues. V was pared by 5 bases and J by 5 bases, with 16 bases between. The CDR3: CASSPSGQRDNEQFF. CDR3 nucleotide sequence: TGTGCCAGCAGCCCCTCGGGACAAAGGGACAATGAGCAGTTCTTC.

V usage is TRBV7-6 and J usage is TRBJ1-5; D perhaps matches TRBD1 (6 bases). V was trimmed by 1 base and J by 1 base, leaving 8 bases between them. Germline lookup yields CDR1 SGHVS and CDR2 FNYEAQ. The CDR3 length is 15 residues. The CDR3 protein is CASSLEQGSNQPQHF. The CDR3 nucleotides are TGTGCCAGCAGCTTAGAGCAGGGGAGCAATCAGCCCCAGCATTTT.